The source of this T cell receptor beta chain is a study of T cells after yellow fever vaccination. Study details: SMART-Seq v4 Ultra Low Input prepared the low-cell-number fractions.

This clonotype has ten or more counts. Its antigen is not identified. The V gene's germline CDR1 is SGHNT and CDR2 YYREEE (reference sequence). Between the trimmed V and J ends, which lost 3 bases and 7 bases, there was a span of 17 bases. This CDR3 comprises 15 residues. Production of TCR cDNA was by 5'RACE template switching, which also added a universal primer site and UMIs. A single record per CDR3 protein comes from TCRdb applying MiXCR to the 5' RACE reads. Of 550,000 to 750,000 distinct CDR3 sequences detected, approximately 13% appear once; the ten largest clones hold about an eighth. Study results and limitations: Subsequent booster samples again held most clones from primary vaccination (just under 98% CD4, roughly 88% CD8). Abundant clonotypes from the bulk population could contaminate FACS-sorted repertoires.

This receptor was taken from a man younger than 40 who received the YFV17D yellow fever vaccine. The chain is built from TRBV5-4 and TRBJ2-1; D tentatively fits TRBD1 or TRBD2 (5 bases each). Sequencing used PBMCs, obtained on the day of the yellow fever booster vaccination. The DNA of the CDR3 is TGTGCCAGCAGCTCACCGGGACCCAACTTTAATGAGCAGTTCTTC. The encoded protein is CASSSPGPNFNEQFF.